What follows describes a single T cell receptor (beta chain). It lacks a known antigen. This sample was included in a study of CXCR3-negative and CXCR3-positive naive CD8 T cells (dated by TCRdb to the late 2010s). Context from the whole study: Around 140 million TRB reads were obtained in total, roughly 1.5 +/- 0.3 million reads per library. Data from roughly twelve donors, pooled across two independent experiments, went into the diversity and physicochemical repertoire analyses. The TRBV-TRBJ cluster analysis covered naive subsets from roughly 5 donors and memory cells from 3 donors.

For each CD8+ T cell subset, flow sorting was done in triplicate, and a few hundred thousand cells per subset went directly into RLT lysis buffer. Naive CD8+ T cells were defined stringently as CD45RO-CCR7+CD27+CD95- to exclude memory contaminants. Standard density gradient centrifugation was used to isolate peripheral blood mononuclear cells from buffy coats. A FACSAria III was used to flow-sort naive CXCR3-negative and CXCR3-positive CD8+ T cells. An RNeasy Mini Kit was used to extract total RNA from the sorted cells. What the study reported, not specific to this receptor: Because surface CD5, which is linked to self-reactivity in mice, was comparable between the naive subsets, TCR interaction strength was also inferred from the physicochemical properties of TRB CDR3s. Both naive subsets had comparably high repertoire diversity, while memory CD8+ T cells had much lower repertoire diversity. Naive CXCR3-negative and CXCR3-positive cells from the same donor showed similar TRBV-TRBJ usage, whereas memory cells showed distinct patterns. CXCR3 expression partially decreased after cryopreservation, so most assays used freshly isolated PBMCs. TRB CDR3s from CXCR3-positive naive cells showed higher hydrophobicity (lower Kidera factor 4), lower energy, and higher strength and volume indices than CXCR3-negative naive cells.

The cysteine opens and the phenylalanine closes a CDR3 of 14 amino acids. Only the protein sequence is given. Looking up the germline V gene yields CDR1 SGHVS and CDR2 FNYEAQ. Sequencing was performed on a NextSeq 550. The Human TCR Profiling Kit (MiLaboratory) was used to make UMI-labeled 5' RACE TRB cDNA libraries. The full amount of extracted RNA was used for cDNA synthesis, and the full amount of resulting cDNA was used for PCR amplification. Libraries were prepared in parallel with an identical number of PCR cycles. Per the authors' processing: With a minimum of two reads required per UMI, MIGEC and MiXCR pulled out about 52,000 +/- 9,100 unique UMI-labeled TRB cDNA molecules from each library. On average, each library contained 40,000 +/- 10,000 functional in-frame TRB CDR3 nucleotide clonotypes without stop codons. Diversity metrics, including normalized Shannon-Wiener and Chao1, were computed in VDJtools after downsampling to 5000 UMI-labeled TRB molecules per sample. Clonotype-size-weighted physicochemical properties of the central five CDR3 residues (interaction energy, strength, volume and Kidera factor 4) were computed in VDJtools. With the reads reprocessed by TCRdb, a single entry stands for each CDR3 protein sequence and no DNA is reported. The V and J calls were not made by the authors but by TCRdb's processing. Per the sample table, the count is about 150,000 distinct CDR3 sequences. Of the sample, around 0.3% falls within the top ten clones.

The chain was built from TRBV7-6 and TRBJ1-1; TCRdb's D call, TRBD1, is unchecked because there is no DNA. Sequencing used naive CXCR3+ CD8+ T cells from blood. In light of the paper, this sample's cell subset or site label describes: CD45RO-CCR7+CD27+CD95- naive CD8+ T cells expressing CXCR3 (TNR3+). The origin of this receptor is a human donor in good health. Some clones in this sample may be carry-over from other donors' samples. The CDR3 here reads CASSLGTANTEAFF. The variable domain in full, with residues beyond the CDR3 obtained from the reference TRBV7-6 and TRBJ1-1 genes, is GAGVSQSPRYKVTKRGQDVALRCDPISGHVSLYWYRQALGQGPEFLTYFNYEAQQDKSGLPNDRFSAERPEGSISTLTIQRTEQRDSAMYRCASSLGTANTEAFFGQGTRLTVV.